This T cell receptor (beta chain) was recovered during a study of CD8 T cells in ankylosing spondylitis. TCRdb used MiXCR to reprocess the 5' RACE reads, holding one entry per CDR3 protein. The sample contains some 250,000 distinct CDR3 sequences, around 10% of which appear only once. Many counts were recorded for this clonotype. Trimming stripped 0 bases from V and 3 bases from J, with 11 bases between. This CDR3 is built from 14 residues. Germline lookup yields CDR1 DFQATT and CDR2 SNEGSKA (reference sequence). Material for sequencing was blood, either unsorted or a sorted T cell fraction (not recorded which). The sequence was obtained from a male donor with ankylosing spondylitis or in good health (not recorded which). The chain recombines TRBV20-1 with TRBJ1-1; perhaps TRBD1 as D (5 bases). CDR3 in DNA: TGCAGTGCTAGAGAGGGGCGGCACCACACTGAAGCTTTCTTT. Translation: CSAREGRHHTEAFF.